This is a list of T cell receptor beta chains from one sample in a study of T cells in Graves' hyperthyroidism and ophthalmopathy. TCRdb reprocessed the multiplex PCR reads via MiXCR and lists one record per CDR3 protein. The sample has approximately 590,000 distinct CDR3 sequences, about a sixth seen once. Sequenced material: blood. These receptors were collected from a woman between 25 and 40 years old with Graves' hyperthyroidism. Both conserved end residues are part of each CDR3. A D gene is named only where the DNA matches it firmly. Size is omitted from some rows. Given values are once, few, many or a class for expanded clones.

>TRBJ2-2|.|.|TRBV29-1
TGCAGCGTTGGATGGAACACCGGGGAGCTGTTTTTT
CSVGWNTGELFF
>TRBJ2-3|once|TRBD1|TRBV2
TGTACCAGCACAAAGCGGCTACGGACAGGTAGCACAGATACGCAGTATTTT
CTSTKRLRTGSTDTQYF
>TRBJ2-3|many|TRBD2|TRBV12-3/TRBV12-4
TGTGCCAGCAGTTTCGATGACTTGACTAGCGGGGTCCCTAGCACAGATACGCAGTATTTT
CASSFDDLTSGVPSTDTQYF
>TRBJ1-1|many|.|TRBV29-1
TGCAGCGTTAAGGGGATGACTGAAGCTTTCTTT
CSVKGMTEAFF
>TRBJ2-3|many|.|TRBV27
TGTGCCAGCAGTCCCCCCGCCGGTTTTCGCGATACGCAGTATTTT
CASSPPAGFRDTQYF
>TRBJ2-3|.|TRBD2|TRBV2
TGTGTCACCAGTGCCTTTCCGGGGGGGAGGGCGTCGGATACGCAGTATTTT
CVTSAFPGGRASDTQYF
>TRBJ1-2|many|TRBD1|TRBV6-1
TGTGCCAGCAGAGTCGACAGGGCACTCAACTATGGCTACACCTTC
CASRVDRALNYGYTF
>TRBJ2-7|many|.|TRBV20-1
TGCAGTGCTAGAGATCCCGGGGACGAGCAGTACTTC
CSARDPGDEQYF
>TRBJ2-2|few|TRBD2|TRBV30
TGTGCTCAGGAGGGGAGGCGGGAGGACGCGAACACCGGGGAGCTGTTTTTT
CAQEGRREDANTGELFF
>TRBJ1-5|many|.|TRBV6-1
TGTGCCAGCAGTGTCAGGGGAGCTTATCAGCCCCAGCATTTT
CASSVRGAYQPQHF
>TRBJ2-3|few|TRBD1|TRBV18
TGTGCCAGCTCACCCAGACAGGGTTCAGATACGCAGTATTTT
CASSPRQGSDTQYF
>TRBJ1-1|.|.|TRBV19
TGTGCCAGTAGTATTAACACCGGGACCTCGAACACTGAAGCTCTCTTT
CASSINTGTSNTEALF
>TRBJ2-3|many|.|TRBV7-2
TGTGCCAGCAGCCGAACCGGGATCGCAACATACCCGCAGTATTTT
CASSRTGIATYPQYF
>TRBJ1-2|.|TRBD1|TRBV20-1
TGCAGTGCTTACAGGGGAGGCAACTATGGCTACACCTTC
CSAYRGGNYGYTF
>TRBJ2-7|few|TRBD2|TRBV7-9
TGTGCCAGCAGCTTAGCGCAGCTAGCGGGAGTCGGCTACGAGCAGTACTTC
CASSLAQLAGVGYEQYF
>TRBJ1-5|.|.|TRBV27
TGTGCCAGCAGTTTAGGCAGGGGTAGCAATCAGCCCCAGCATTTT
CASSLGRGSNQPQHF
>TRBJ2-3|.|TRBD2|TRBV18
TGTGCCAGCTCACCTGTGCCCCTAGCGGGATTACCAGATACGCAGTATTTT
CASSPVPLAGLPDTQYF
>TRBJ2-3|many|.|TRBV20-1
TGCAGTGCTGATAGGGACACCCCCACAGATACGCAGTATTTT
CSADRDTPTDTQYF
>TRBJ2-2|.|TRBD1|TRBV12-5
TGTGCTAGTGGTTGGGGACAGGGGCTGATCGGGGAGCTGTTTTTT
CASGWGQGLIGELFF
>TRBJ2-7|once|.|TRBV20-1
TGCAGTGCTCAACTCTTATACGAGCAGTACTTC
CSAQLLYEQYF
>TRBJ1-1|few|TRBD1|TRBV6-1
TGTGCCAGCAGAGTCCAGGGGGCGATGAACACTGAAGCTTTCTTT
CASRVQGAMNTEAFF
>TRBJ2-2|few|.|TRBV3-1
TGTGCCAGCAGCCCCAATGGGGGAGCATCCGGCGAGCTGTTTTTT
CASSPNGGASGELFF
>TRBJ1-6|.|.|TRBV5-4
TGTGCCAGCAGCTTGGTCGGGACCCTAAGTTCACCCCTCCACTTT
CASSLVGTLSSPLHF
>TRBJ2-3|many|TRBD2|TRBV7-9
TGTGCCAGCAGCTTGTTACCTAGCGGGAGCACAGATACGCAGTATTTT
CASSLLPSGSTDTQYF
>TRBJ1-2|.|.|TRBV6-2/TRBV6-3
TGTGCCAGCCACACCGTAAACTATGGCTACACCTTC
CASHTVNYGYTF
>TRBJ2-7|many|TRBD2|TRBV12-3/TRBV12-4
TGTGCCAGCAATATAGCGGGACCGTCCTACGAGCAGTACTTC
CASNIAGPSYEQYF
>TRBJ2-1|few|TRBD1|TRBV5-6
TGTGCCAGCAGCTTGGTGGGGACAGACAATGAGCAGTTCTTC
CASSLVGTDNEQFF